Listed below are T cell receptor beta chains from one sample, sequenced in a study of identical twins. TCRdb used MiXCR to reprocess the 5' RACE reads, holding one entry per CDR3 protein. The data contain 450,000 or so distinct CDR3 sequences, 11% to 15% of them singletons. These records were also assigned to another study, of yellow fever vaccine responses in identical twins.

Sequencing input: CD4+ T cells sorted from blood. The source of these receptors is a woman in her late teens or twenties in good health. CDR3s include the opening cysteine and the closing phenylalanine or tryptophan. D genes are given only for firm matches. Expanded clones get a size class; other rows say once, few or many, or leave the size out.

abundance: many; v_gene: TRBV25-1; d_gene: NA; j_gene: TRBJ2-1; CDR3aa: CASSESGSRRVREQFF; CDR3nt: TGTGCCAGCAGTGAATCGGGGTCTCGGCGGGTGAGGGAGCAGTTCTTC
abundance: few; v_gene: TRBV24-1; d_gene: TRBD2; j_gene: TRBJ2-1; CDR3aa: CATSDLVGGIGGNEQFF; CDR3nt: TGTGCCACCAGTGATTTGGTGGGGGGGATTGGGGGGAATGAGCAGTTCTTC
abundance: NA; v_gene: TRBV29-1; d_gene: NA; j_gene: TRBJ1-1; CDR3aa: CSVHRPPGTEAFF; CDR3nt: TGCAGCGTCCACAGGCCTCCGGGGACTGAAGCTTTCTTT
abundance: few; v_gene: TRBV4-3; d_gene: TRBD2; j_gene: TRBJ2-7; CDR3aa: CASSQVSGLGGSKHEQYF; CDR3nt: TGCGCCAGCAGCCAAGTTTCAGGACTGGGAGGGAGTAAGCACGAGCAGTACTTC
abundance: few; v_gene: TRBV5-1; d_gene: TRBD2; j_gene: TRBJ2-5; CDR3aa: CASSLLGLAGVGRDRETQYF; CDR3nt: TGCGCCAGCAGCTTGTTGGGACTAGCGGGAGTAGGTCGGGATCGGGAGACCCAGTACTTC
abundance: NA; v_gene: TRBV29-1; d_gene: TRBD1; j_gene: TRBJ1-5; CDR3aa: CTNPYEQGAESNQPQHF; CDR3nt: TGCACCAACCCATATGAACAGGGGGCTGAAAGCAATCAGCCCCAGCATTTT
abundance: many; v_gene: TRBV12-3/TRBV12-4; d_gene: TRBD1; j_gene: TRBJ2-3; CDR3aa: CASSFYVGQAPDTQYF; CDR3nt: TGTGCCAGCAGTTTTTATGTAGGACAGGCTCCAGATACGCAGTATTTT
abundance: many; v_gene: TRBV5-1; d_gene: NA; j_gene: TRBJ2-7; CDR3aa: CASKLRISSYEQYF; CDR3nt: TGCGCCAGCAAATTGCGGATTAGCTCCTACGAGCAGTACTTC
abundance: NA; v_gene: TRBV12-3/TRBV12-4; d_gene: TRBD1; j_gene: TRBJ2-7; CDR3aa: CASSLKTGVNYERYF; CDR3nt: TGTGCCAGCAGTTTAAAAACAGGGGTAAACTACGAGCGGTACTTC
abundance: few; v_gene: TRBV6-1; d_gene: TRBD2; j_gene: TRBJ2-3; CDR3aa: CASRSGAGGNTDTQYF; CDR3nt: TGTGCCAGCCGATCAGGGGCGGGGGGTAACACAGATACGCAGTATTTT
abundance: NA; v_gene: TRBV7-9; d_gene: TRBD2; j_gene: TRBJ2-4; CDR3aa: CASSPRAGGPGQDIQYF; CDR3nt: TGTGCCAGCAGCCCCCGAGCGGGGGGACCCGGCCAAGACATTCAGTACTTC
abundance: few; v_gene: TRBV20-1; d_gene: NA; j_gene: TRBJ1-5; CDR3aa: CSAGGQGGNQPQHF; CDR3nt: TGCAGTGCTGGGGGCCAGGGTGGCAATCAGCCCCAGCATTTT
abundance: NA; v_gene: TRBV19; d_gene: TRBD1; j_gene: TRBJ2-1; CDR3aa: CASRWTGGSYNEQFF; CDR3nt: TGTGCCAGTAGGTGGACAGGGGGCTCCTACAATGAGCAGTTCTTC
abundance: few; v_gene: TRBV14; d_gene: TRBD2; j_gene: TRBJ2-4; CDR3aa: CASSQGEGITQYF; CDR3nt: TGTGCCAGCAGCCAAGGGGAGGGGATCACACAGTACTTC
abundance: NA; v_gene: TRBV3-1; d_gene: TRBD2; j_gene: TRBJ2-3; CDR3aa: CASSESLAGGTDTQYF; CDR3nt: TGTGCCAGCAGCGAGAGCCTAGCGGGAGGTACAGATACGCAGTATTTT
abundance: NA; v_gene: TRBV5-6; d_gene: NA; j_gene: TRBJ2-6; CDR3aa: CASSFVSGANVLTF; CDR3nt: TGTGCCAGCAGCTTTGTTTCTGGGGCCAACGTCCTGACTTTC
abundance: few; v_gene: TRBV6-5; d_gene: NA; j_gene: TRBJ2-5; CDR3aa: CASSRNPPGQVGETQYF; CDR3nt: TGTGCCAGCAGTCGAAACCCCCCGGGGCAGGTCGGCGAGACCCAGTACTTC
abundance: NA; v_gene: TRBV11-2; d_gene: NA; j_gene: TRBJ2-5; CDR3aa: CASSLSVQGRETQYF; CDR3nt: TGTGCCAGCAGCTTAAGTGTTCAGGGTAGGGAGACCCAGTACTTC
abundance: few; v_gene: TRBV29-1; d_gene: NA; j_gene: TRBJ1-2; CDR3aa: CSVDRTDNYGYTF; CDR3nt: TGCAGCGTTGACCGGACAGATAACTATGGCTACACCTTC
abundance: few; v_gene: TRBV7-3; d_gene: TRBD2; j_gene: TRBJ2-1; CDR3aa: CASSGGGAHNEQFF; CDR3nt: TGTGCCAGCAGCGGCGGGGGGGCCCACAATGAGCAGTTCTTC
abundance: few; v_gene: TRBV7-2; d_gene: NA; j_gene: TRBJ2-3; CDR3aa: CASSFPTLRDASF; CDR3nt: TGTGCCAGCAGCTTCCCGACCCTCCGGGACGCCTCATTT
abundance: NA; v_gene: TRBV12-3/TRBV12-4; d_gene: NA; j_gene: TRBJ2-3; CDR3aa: CASSFVQADTQYF; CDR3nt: TGTGCCAGCAGTTTTGTCCAGGCAGATACGCAGTATTTT
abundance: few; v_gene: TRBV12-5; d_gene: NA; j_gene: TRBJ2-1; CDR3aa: CASGHFGNEQFF; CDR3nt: TGTGCTAGTGGTCATTTTGGGAATGAGCAGTTCTTC
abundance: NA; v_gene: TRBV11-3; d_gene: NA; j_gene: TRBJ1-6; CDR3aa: CASSFTMDSPLHF; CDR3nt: TGTGCCAGCAGCTTTACGATGGATTCACCCCTCCACTTT
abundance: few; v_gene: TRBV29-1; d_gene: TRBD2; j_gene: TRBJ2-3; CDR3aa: CSVGRLAGTDTQYF; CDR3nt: TGCAGCGTTGGGCGACTAGCTGGCACAGATACGCAGTATTTT
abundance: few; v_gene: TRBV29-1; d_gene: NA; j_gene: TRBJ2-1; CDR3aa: CSGRGLYNEQFF; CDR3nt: TGCAGCGGACGTGGACTATACAATGAGCAGTTCTTC
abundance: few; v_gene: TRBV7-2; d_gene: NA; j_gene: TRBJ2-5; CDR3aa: CASSLDYGTQYF; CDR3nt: TGTGCCAGCAGCCTGGACTACGGGACCCAGTACTTC
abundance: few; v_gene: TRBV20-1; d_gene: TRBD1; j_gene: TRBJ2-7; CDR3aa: CSAGQGPYEQYF; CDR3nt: TGCAGTGCCGGACAGGGTCCCTACGAGCAGTACTTC
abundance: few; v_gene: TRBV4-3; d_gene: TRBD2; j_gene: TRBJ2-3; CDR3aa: CASSQDRSSGTRTQYF; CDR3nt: TGCGCCAGCAGCCAAGATCGGTCTAGCGGGACTCGTACGCAGTATTTT
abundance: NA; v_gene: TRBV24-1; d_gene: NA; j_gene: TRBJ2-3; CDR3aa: CATGTEGPDTQYF; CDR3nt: TGTGCCACCGGGACGGAGGGCCCAGATACGCAGTATTTT
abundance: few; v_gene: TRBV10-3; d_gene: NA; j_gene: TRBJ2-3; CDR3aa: CAISDKGTGETQYF; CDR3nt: TGTGCCATCAGTGACAAAGGGACTGGGGAAACGCAGTATTTT
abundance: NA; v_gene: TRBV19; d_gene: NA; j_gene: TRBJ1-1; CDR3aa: CASSPSHIF; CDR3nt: TGTGCCAGTAGTCCCAGCCACATCTTT
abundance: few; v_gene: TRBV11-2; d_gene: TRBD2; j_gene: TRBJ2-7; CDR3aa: CASSLVKLASGNLRAGYEQYF; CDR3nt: TGTGCCAGCAGCTTAGTGAAGTTGGCTAGCGGGAATCTTAGAGCGGGATACGAGCAGTACTTC
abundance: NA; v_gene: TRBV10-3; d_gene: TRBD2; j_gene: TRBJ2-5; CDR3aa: CAISERGLADRETQYF; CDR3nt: TGTGCCATCAGTGAGCGTGGGCTAGCGGACCGGGAGACCCAGTACTTC
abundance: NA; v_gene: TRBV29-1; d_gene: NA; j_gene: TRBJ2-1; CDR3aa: CSVCWNSYNEQFF; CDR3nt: TGCAGCGTTTGTTGGAATTCCTACAATGAGCAGTTCTTC
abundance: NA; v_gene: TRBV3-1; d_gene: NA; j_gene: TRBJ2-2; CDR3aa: CASSQDLRELFF; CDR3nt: TGTGCCAGCAGCCAAGATTTGAGGGAGCTGTTTTTT
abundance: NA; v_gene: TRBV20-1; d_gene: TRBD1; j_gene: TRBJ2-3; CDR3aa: CSAINRDRPTDTQYF; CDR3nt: TGCAGTGCTATTAACCGGGACAGACCCACAGATACGCAGTATTTT
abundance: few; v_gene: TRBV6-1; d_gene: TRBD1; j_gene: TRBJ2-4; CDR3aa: CASSEVDRDRVYF; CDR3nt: TGTGCCAGCAGTGAAGTAGACCGGGACAGGGTATACTTC
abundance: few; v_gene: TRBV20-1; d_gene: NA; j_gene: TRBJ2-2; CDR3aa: CSARDIARNTGELFF; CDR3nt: TGCAGTGCTAGAGATATCGCGCGAAACACCGGGGAGCTGTTTTTT
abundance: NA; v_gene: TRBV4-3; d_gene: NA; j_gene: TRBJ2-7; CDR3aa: CASSQDYSYEQYF; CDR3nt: TGCGCCAGCAGCCAAGACTATTCCTACGAGCAGTACTTC
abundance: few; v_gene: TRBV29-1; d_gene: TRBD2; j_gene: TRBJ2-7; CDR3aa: CSVEDHAGGPYEQYF; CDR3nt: TGCAGCGTTGAAGATCACGCGGGGGGTCCCTACGAGCAGTACTTC
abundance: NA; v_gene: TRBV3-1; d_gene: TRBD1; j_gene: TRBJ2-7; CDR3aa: CASSQFDRVSAYEQYF; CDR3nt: TGTGCCAGCAGCCAATTCGACAGGGTCAGTGCCTACGAGCAGTACTTC
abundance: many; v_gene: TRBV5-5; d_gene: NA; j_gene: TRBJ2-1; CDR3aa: CASSPDSAGWFNEQFF; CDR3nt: TGTGCCAGCAGCCCGGACTCGGCGGGGTGGTTCAATGAGCAGTTCTTC
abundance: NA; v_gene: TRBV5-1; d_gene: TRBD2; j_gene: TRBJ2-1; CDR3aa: CASSLSSGTRNEQFF; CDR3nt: TGCGCCAGCAGCTTGTCAAGCGGGACGCGGAATGAGCAGTTCTTC
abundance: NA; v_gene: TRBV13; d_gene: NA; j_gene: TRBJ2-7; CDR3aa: CASSSKNEQYF; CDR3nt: TGTGCCAGCAGCTCTAAAAACGAGCAGTACTTC